This T cell receptor (beta chain) was captured in a study of T cell responses to AZD1222 COVID-19 vaccine. General study results and limits: CD4 TCRs linked to vaccination spanned spike, dominating at 160-218 and 743-854. At baseline, seropositivity was found in only a handful of AZD1222 recipients. Donors were mostly white British, more females; clonal diversity possibly underestimated.

Regarding this clone: Antigen unknown.

Clones were read by immunoSEQ multiplex PCR, and TCRdb kept only the in-frame ones, dropping some. The sample carries some 170,000 clones, roughly nine tenths recorded once. This CDR3 has 14 residues. Germline values: CDR1 MNHEY, CDR2 SMNVEV (reference sequence). V dropped 3 bases and J dropped 1 base, with 8 bases sitting between them. The J gene is TRBJ2-3, the V gene TRBV27; D possibly matches TRBD1 or TRBD2 (5 bases each). The sample was peripheral blood, taken 28 days after the second AZD1222 dose. The receptor comes from an adult who received the AZD1222 COVID-19 vaccine. CDR3 bases: TGTGCCAGCAGTTTGGTGGGGGGCACAGATACGCAGTATTTT. This codes for CASSLVGGTDTQYF.